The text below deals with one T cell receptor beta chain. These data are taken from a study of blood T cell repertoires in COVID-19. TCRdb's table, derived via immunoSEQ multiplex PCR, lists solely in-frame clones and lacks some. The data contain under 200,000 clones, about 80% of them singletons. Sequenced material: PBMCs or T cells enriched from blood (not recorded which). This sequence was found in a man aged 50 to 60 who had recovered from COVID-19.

Here the CDR3 DNA reads TGTGCCAGCAGCTTAGTGGGGACAGGGGGCTACGAGCAGTACTTC. Translated: CASSLVGTGGYEQYF. The chain has TRBV7-2 and TRBJ2-7; the match to TRBD1 covers 11 bases. Germline lookup yields CDR1 SGHTA and CDR2 FQGNSA. Trimming at V came to 1 base and at J to 3 bases, leaving 2 bases not matched to a gene. This CDR3 spans 15 amino acids.